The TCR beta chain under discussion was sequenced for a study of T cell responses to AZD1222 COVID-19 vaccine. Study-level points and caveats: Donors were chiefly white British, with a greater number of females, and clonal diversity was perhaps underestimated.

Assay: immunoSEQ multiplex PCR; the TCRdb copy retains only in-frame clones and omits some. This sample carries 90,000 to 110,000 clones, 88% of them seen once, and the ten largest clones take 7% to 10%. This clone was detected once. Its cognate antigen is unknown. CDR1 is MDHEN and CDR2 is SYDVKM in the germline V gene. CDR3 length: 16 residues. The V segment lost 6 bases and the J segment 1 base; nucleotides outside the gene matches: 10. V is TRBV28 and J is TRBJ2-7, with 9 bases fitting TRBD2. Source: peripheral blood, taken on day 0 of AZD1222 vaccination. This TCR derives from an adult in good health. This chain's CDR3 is CASRPFGGRESYEQYF. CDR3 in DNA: TGTGCCAGCAGACCCTTCGGCGGGAGGGAGTCCTACGAGCAGTACTTC.